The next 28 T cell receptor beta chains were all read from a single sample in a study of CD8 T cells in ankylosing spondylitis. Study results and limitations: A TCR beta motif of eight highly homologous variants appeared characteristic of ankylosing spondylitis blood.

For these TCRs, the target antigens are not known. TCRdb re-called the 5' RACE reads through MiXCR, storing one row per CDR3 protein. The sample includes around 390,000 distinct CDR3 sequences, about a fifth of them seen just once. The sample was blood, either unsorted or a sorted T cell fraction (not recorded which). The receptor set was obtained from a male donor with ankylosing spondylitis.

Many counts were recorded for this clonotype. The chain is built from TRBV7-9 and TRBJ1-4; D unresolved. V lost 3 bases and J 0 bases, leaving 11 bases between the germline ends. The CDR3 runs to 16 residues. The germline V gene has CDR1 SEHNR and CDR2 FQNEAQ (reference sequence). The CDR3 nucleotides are TGTGCCAGCAGCTTGGGCGTACATTCAACTAATGAAAAACTGTTTTTT. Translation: CASSLGVHSTNEKLFF. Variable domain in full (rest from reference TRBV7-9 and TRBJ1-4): DTGVSQNPRHKITKRGQNVTFRCDPISEHNRLYWYRQTLGQGPEFLTYFQNEAQLEKSRLLSDRFSAERPKGSFSTLEIQRTEQGDSAMYLCASSLGVHSTNEKLFFGSGTQLSVL.

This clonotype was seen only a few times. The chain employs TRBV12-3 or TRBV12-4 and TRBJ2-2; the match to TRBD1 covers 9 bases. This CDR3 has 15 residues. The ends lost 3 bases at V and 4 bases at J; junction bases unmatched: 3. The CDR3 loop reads CASSFNRGLTGELFF. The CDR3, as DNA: TGTGCCAGCAGTTTTAACAGGGGGCTCACCGGGGAGCTGTTTTTT.

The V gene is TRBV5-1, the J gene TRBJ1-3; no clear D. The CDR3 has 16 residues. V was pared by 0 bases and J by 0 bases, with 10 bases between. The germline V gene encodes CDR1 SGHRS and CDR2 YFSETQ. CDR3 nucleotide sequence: TGCGCCAGCAGCTTGGGGGGAGCTCACTCTGGAAACACCATATATTTT. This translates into CASSLGGAHSGNTIYF.

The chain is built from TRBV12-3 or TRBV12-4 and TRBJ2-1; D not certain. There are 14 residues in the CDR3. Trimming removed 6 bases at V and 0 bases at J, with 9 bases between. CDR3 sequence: CASSPWSSYNEQFF. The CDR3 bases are TGTGCCAGCAGCCCATGGAGCTCCTACAATGAGCAGTTCTTC.

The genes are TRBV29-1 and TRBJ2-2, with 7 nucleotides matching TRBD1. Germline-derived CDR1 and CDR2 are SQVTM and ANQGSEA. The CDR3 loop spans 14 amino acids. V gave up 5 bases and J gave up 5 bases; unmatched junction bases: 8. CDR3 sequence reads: CSVTVTGQTGELFF. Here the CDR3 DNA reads TGCAGCGTTACTGTGACAGGGCAAACCGGGGAGCTGTTTTTT.

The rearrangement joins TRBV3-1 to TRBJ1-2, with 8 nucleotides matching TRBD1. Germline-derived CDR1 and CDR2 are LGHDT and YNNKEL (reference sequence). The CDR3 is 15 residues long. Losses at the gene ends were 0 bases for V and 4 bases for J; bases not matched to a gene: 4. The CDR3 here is CASSQELGQVYGYTF. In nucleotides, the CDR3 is TGTGCCAGCAGCCAAGAGTTGGGACAGGTCTATGGCTACACCTTC.

The CDR3, as DNA: TGTGCCAGCAGCTTCCGACGGGGGTACGAGCAGTACTTC. Translating gives CASSFRRGYEQYF. The rearrangement links TRBV5-6 to TRBJ2-7; D might be TRBD2 (6 bases). The CDR3 is made up of 13 amino acids. From germline, CDR1 is SGHDT and CDR2 YYEEEE. The V end lost 2 bases, the J end lost 4 bases, and 10 bases lay between the germline ends.

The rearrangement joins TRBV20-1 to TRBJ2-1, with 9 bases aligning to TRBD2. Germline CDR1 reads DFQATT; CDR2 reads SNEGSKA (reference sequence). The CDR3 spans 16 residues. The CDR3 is CCFGGHSGSYYNEQFF. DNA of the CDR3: TGCTGCTTCGGGGGCCATAGCGGGAGTTACTACAATGAGCAGTTCTTC.

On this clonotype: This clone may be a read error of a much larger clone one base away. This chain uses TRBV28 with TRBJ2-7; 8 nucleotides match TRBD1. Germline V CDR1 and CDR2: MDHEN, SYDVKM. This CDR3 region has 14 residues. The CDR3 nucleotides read TGTGCCGGCAGTATAGACAGGGGAAGAATCGAGCAGTACTTC. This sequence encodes CAGSIDRGRIEQYF.

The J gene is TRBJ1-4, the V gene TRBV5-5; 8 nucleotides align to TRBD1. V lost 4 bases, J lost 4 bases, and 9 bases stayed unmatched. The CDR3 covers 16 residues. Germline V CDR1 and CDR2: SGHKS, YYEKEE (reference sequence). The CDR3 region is CASSATTGGSNEKLFF. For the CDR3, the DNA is TGTGCCAGCAGCGCAACAACAGGGGGAAGTAATGAAAAACTGTTTTTT. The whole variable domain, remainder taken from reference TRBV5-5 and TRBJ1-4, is DAGVTQSPTHLIKTRGQQVTLRCSPISGHKSVSWYQQVLGQGPQFIFQYYEKEERGRGNFPDRFSARQFPNYSSELNVNALLLGDSALYLCASSATTGGSNEKLFFGSGTQLSVL.

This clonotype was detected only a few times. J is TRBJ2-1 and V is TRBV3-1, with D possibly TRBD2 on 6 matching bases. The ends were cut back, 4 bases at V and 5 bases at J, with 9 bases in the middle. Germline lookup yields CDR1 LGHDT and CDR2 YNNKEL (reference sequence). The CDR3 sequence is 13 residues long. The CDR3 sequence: CASSLGLHNEQFF. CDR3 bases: TGTGCCAGCAGCCTGGGACTCCACAATGAGCAGTTCTTC.

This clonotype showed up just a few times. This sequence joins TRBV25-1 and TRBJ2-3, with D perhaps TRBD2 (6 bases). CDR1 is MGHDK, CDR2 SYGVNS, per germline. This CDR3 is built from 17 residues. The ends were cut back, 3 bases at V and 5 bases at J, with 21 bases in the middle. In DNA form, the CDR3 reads TGTGCCAGCAGTGATACCTTGTCCGGGACTCGGGGAGATACGCAGTATTTT. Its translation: CASSDTLSGTRGDTQYF. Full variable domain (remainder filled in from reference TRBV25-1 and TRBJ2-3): EADIYQTPRYLVIGTGKKITLECSQTMGHDKMYWYQQDPGMELHLIHYSYGVNSTEKGDLSSESTVSRIRTEHFPLTLESARPSHTSQYLCASSDTLSGTRGDTQYFGPGTRLTVL.

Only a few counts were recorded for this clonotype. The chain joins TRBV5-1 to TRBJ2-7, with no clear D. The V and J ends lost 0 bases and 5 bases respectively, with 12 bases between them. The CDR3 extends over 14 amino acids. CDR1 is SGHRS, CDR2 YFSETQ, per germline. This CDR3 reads CASSLDAPRDEQYF. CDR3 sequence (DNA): TGCGCCAGCAGCTTGGATGCCCCCCGAGACGAGCAGTACTTC.

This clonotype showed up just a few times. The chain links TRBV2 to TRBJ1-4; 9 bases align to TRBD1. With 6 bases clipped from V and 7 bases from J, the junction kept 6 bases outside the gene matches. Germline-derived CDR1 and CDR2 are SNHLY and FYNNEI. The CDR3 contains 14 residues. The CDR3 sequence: CASRPGTGSEKLFF. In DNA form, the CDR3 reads TGTGCCAGCAGACCCGGGACAGGGAGTGAAAAACTGTTTTTT.

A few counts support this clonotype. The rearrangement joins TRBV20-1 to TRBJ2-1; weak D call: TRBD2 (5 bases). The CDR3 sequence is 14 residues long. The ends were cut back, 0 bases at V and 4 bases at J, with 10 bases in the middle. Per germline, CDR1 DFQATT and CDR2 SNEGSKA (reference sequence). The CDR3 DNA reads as TGCAGTGCTAGAGATGTGCGGGCGTACAATGAGCAGTTCTTC. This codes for CSARDVRAYNEQFF.

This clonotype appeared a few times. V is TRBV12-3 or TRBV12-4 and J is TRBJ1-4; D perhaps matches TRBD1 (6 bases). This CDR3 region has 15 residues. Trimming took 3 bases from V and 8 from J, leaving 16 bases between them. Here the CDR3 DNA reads TGTGCCAGCAGTTTGATGGGGGGGGCAATCGAAAAACTGTTTTTT. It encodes CASSLMGGAIEKLFF.

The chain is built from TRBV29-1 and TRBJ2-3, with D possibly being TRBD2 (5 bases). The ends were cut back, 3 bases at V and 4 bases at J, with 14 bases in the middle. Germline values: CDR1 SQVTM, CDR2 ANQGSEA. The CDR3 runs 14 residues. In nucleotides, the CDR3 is TGCAGCGTTGAGAGACGGGGAATTCCAGATACGCAGTATTTT. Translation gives CSVERRGIPDTQYF.

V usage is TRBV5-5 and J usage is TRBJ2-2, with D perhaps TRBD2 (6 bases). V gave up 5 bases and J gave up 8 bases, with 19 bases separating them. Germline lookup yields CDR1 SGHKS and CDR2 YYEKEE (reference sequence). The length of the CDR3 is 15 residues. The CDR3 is CASRREIGSAGELFF. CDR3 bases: TGTGCCAGCAGAAGGGAAATCGGGAGTGCTGGGGAGCTGTTTTTT.

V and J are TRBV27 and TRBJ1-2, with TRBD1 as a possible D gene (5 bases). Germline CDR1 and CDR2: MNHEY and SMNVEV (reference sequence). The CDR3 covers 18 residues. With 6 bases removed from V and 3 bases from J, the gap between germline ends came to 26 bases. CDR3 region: CASRQPNPSRPTDYGYTF. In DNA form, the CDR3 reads TGTGCCAGCAGACAACCCAACCCCTCCCGCCCGACAGACTATGGCTACACCTTC.

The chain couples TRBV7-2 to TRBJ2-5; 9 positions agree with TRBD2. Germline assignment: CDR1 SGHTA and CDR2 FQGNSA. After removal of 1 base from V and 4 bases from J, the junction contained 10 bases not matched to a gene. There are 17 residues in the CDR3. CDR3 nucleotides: TGTGCCAGCAGCTTAGTTGTTAGCGGGAGTCGGCGAGAGACCCAGTACTTC. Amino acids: CASSLVVSGSRRETQYF. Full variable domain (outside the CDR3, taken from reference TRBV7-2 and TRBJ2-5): GAGVSQSPSNKVTEKGKDVELRCDPISGHTALYWYRQSLGQGLEFLIYFQGNSAPDKSGLPSDRFSAERTGGSVSTLTIQRTQQEDSAVYLCASSLVVSGSRRETQYFGPGTRLLVL.

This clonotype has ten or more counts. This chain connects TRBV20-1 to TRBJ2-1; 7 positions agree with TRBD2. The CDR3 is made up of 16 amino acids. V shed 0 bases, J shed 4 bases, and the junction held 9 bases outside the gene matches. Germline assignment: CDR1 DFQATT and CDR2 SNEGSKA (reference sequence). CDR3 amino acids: CSARDPRTRGYNEQFF. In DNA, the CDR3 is TGCAGTGCTAGAGATCCTCGGACTAGGGGTTACAATGAGCAGTTCTTC.

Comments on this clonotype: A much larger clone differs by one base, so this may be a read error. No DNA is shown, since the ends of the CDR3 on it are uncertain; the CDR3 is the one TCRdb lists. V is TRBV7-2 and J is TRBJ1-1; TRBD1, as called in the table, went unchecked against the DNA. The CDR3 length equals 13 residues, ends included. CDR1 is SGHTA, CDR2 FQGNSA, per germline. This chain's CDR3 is CASSWGQGIEASF.

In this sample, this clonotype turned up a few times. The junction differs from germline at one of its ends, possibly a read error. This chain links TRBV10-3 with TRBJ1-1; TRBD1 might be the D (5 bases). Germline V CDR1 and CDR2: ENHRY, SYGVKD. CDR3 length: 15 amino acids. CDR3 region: CAISESSPGNAEAFF. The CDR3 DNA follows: TGTGCCATCAGTGAGTCGAGTCCAGGGAACGCTGAAGCTTTCTTT.

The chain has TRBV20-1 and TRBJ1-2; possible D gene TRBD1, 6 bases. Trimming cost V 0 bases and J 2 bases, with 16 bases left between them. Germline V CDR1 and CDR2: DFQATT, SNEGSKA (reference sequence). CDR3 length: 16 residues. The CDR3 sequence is CSARDTTGRQNYGYTF. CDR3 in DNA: TGCAGTGCTAGAGATACAACAGGGCGGCAGAACTATGGCTACACCTTC.

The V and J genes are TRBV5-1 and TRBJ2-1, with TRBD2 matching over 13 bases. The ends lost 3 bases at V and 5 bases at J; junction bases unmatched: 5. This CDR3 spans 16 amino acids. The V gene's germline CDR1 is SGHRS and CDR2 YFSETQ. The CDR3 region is CASSYVGTSGNNEQFF. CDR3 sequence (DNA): TGCGCCAGCAGCTACGTCGGGACTAGCGGGAACAATGAGCAGTTCTTC.

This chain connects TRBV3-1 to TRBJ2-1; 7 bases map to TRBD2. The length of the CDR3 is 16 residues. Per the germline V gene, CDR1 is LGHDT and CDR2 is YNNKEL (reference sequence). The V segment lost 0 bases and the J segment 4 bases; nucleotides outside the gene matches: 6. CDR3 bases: TGTGCCAGCAGCCAAGATCTCGGCGGGAGTTACAATGAGCAGTTCTTC. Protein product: CASSQDLGGSYNEQFF.

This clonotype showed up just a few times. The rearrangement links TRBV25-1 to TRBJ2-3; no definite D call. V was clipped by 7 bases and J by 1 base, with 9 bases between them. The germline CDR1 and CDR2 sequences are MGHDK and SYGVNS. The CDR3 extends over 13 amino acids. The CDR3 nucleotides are TGTGCCAGCAAAGGAAGCGGCACAGATACGCAGTATTTT. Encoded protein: CASKGSGTDTQYF.

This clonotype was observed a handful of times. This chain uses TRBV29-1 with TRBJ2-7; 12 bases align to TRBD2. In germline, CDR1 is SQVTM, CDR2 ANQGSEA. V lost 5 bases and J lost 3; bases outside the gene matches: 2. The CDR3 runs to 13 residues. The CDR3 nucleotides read TGCAGCGTTTTACTAGCGGGAGGCTACGAGCAGTACTTC. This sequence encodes CSVLLAGGYEQYF.